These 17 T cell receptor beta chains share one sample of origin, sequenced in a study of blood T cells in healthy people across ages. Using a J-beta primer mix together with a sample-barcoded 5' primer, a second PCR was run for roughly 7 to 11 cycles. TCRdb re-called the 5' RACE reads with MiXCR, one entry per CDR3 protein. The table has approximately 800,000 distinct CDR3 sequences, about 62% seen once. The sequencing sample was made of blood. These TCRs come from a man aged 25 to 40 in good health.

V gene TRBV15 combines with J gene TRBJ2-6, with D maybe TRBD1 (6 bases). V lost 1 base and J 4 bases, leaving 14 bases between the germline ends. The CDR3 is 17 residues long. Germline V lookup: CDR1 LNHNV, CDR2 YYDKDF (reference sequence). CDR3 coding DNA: TGTGCCACCAGCAGAGGACAAAGGGGGACCGGGGCCAACGTCCTGACTTTC. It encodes CATSRGQRGTGANVLTF.

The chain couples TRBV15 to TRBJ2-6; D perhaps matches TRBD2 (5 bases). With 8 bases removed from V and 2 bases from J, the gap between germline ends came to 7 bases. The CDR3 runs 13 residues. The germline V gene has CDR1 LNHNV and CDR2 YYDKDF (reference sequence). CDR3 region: CATRDAGANVLTF. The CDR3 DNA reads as TGTGCCACCCGGGATGCTGGGGCCAACGTCCTGACTTTC.

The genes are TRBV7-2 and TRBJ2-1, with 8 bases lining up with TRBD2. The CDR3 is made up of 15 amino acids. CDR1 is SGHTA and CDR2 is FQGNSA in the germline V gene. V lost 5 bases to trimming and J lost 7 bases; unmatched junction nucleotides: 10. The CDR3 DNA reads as TGTGCCAGCAGCGTCACTAGCGGCCGGAGGAATGAGCAGTTCTTC. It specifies CASSVTSGRRNEQFF.

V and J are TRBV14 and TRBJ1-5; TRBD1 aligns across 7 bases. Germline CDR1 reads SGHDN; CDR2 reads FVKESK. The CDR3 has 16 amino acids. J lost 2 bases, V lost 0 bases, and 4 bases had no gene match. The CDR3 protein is CASSQEQGFGNQPQHF. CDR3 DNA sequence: TGTGCCAGCAGCCAAGAACAGGGGTTTGGCAATCAGCCCCAGCATTTT.

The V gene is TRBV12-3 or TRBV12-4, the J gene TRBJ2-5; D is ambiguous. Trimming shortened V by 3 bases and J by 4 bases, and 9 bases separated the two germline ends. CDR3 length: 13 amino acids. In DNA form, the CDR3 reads TGTGCCAGCAGTTTGCAGCTCCGAGAGACCCAGTACTTC. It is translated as CASSLQLRETQYF.

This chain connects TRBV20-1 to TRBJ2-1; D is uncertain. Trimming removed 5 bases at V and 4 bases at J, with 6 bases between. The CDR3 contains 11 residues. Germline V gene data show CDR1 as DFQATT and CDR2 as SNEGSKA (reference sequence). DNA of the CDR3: TGCAGTGCTTCACAGTACAATGAGCAGTTCTTC. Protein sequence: CSASQYNEQFF.

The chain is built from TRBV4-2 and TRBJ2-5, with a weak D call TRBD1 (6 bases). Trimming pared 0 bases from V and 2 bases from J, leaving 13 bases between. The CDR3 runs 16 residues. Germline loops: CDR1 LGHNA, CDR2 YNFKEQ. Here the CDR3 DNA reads TGTGCCAGCAGCCAAGATAGGCTGACAGGACAAGAGACCCAGTACTTC. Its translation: CASSQDRLTGQETQYF.

CDR3 in DNA: TGTGCCTGGAACAGGGATAGGGATGGCTACACCTTC. This gives the protein CAWNRDRDGYTF. This chain links TRBV30 with TRBJ1-2; tentative D call: TRBD1 (6 bases). Per germline, CDR1 GTSNPN and CDR2 SVGIG (reference sequence). V lost 4 bases, J lost 6 bases, and 12 bases lay in between. This CDR3 has 12 amino acids. Variable domain in full (rest from reference TRBV30 and TRBJ1-2): SQTIHQWPATLVQPVGSPLSLECTVEGTSNPNLYWYRQAAGRGLQLLFYSVGIGQISSEVPQNLSASRPQDRQFILSSKKLLLSDSGFYLCAWNRDRDGYTFGSGTRLTVV.

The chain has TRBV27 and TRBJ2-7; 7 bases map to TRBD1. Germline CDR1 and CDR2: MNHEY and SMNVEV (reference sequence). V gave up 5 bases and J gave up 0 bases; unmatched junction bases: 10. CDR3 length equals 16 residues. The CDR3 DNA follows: TGTGCCAGCAGTCCCTCCTCGGGACAGAGCTCCTACGAGCAGTACTTC. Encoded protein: CASSPSSGQSSYEQYF.

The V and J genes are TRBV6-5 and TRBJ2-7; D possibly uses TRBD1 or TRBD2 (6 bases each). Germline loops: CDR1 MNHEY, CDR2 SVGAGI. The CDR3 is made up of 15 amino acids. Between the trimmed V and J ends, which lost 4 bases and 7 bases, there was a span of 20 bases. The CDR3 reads CASSWGASGRDEQYF. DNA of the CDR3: TGTGCCAGCAGTTGGGGGGCCTCGGGCAGGGATGAGCAGTACTTC.

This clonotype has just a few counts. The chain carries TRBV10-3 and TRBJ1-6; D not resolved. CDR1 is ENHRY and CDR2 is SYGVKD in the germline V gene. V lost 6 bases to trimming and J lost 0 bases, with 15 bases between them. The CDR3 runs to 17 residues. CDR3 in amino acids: CAISADLLSSYNSPLHF. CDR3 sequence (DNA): TGTGCCATCAGCGCGGACCTTCTCAGCTCCTATAATTCACCCCTCCACTTT.

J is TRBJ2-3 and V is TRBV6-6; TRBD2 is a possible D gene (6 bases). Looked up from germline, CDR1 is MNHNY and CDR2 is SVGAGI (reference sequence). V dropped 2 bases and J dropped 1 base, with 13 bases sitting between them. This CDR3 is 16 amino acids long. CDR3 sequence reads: CASSYGRPLGTDTQYF. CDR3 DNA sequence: TGTGCCAGCAGTTACGGGAGGCCACTTGGCACAGATACGCAGTATTTT.

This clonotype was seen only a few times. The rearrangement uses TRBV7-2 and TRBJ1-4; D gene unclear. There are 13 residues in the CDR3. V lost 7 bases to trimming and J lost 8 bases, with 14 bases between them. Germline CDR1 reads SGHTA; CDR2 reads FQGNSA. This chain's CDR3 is CASKSNSGEKLFF. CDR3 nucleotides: TGTGCCAGCAAATCAAATTCAGGAGAAAAACTGTTTTTT.

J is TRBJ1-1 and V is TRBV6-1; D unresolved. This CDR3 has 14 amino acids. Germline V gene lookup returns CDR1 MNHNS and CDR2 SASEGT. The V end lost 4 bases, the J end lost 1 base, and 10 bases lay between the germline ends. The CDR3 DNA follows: TGTGCCAGCAGTGCCTCTCCGGGGAACACTGAAGCTTTCTTT. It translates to CASSASPGNTEAFF.

The CDR3 DNA sequence: TGTGCCAGCAACTGGGCCAGCTCAGTCGAGACCCAGTACTTC. Protein product: CASNWASSVETQYF. J is TRBJ2-5 and V is TRBV6-2 or TRBV6-3; D remains unclear. V lost 7 bases and J 5 bases, leaving 17 bases between the germline ends. The CDR3 runs 14 residues. Germline CDR1 MNHEY, CDR2 SVGEGT.

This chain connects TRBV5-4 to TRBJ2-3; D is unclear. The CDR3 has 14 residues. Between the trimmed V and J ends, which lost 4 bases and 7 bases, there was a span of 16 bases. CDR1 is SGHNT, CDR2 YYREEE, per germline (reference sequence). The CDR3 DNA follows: TGTGCCAGCAGCCCCTCAACGTCGCTGAATACGCAGTATTTT. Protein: CASSPSTSLNTQYF.

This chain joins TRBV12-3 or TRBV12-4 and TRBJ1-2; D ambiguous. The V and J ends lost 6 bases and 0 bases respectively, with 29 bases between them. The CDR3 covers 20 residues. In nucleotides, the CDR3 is TGTGCCAGCAGCGCCCCCGGGTTTCGGGGTTCCATAATAGCTAACTATGGCTACACCTTC. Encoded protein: CASSAPGFRGSIIANYGYTF.